Listed below are T cell receptor beta chains from one sample, sequenced in a study of glioma-infiltrating T cells after dendritic cell vaccination. Sequenced by immunoSEQ multiplex PCR; TCRdb stores in-frame clones only, minus some. The table records tens of thousands of clones, approximately 80% of them present only once. The input for sequencing was blood, taken before dendritic cell vaccination. Receptors were obtained from a human donor with glioblastoma. The CDR3 runs from the conserved cysteine through the conserved F or W. Fields, in order: clone size, J gene, D gene, V gene, CDR3 protein, CDR3 DNA. The D gene is left open where the match is weak. A row's size may be missing; if present it is once, few, many or a size class.

once	TRBJ1-1	TRBD1	TRBV14	CASSQGQGGRSTEAFF	TGTGCCAGCAGCCAAGGACAGGGAGGTCGGAGCACTGAAGCTTTCTTT
few	TRBJ1-2	TRBD1	TRBV5-1	CASSRDRGSNYGYTF	TGCGCCAGCAGCCGGGACAGGGGCTCTAACTATGGCTACACCTTC
-	TRBJ2-5	-	TRBV5-1	CASSPGGETQYF	TGCGCCAGCAGCCCCGGCGGGGAGACCCAGTACTTC
-	TRBJ2-5	TRBD2	TRBV7-8	CASSPGLAGGGRDTQYF	TGTGCCAGCAGCCCGGGACTAGCGGGAGGAGGAAGGGACACCCAGTACTTC
-	TRBJ1-3	-	TRBV9	CASSVEGGSHFSGNTIYF	TGTGCCAGCAGCGTAGAAGGGGGATCCCACTTCTCTGGAAACACCATATATTTT
-	TRBJ1-3	-	TRBV19	CASSPRGSGNTIYF	TGTGCCAGTAGCCCCCGAGGGTCTGGAAACACCATATATTTT
-	TRBJ2-2	TRBD2	TRBV27	CASSSLAGGNTGELFF	TGTGCCAGCAGTTCCCTAGCGGGGGGGAACACCGGGGAGCTGTTTTTT
-	TRBJ1-4	-	TRBV21-1	CASSNSGQEVEKLFF	TGTGCCAGCAGCAATTCGGGACAGGAGGTTGAAAAACTGTTTTTT
-	TRBJ1-5	TRBD1	TRBV6-1	CASSEPGQGKGQPQHF	TGTGCCAGCAGTGAACCGGGACAGGGAAAGGGTCAGCCCCAGCATTTT
-	TRBJ2-3	-	TRBV15	CATSDGGDTQYF	TGTGCCACCAGCGACGGAGGAGATACGCAGTATTTT
once	TRBJ1-1	TRBD1	TRBV20-1	CSAVRDSEAFF	TGCAGTGCGGTCCGGGACAGTGAAGCTTTCTTT
-	TRBJ2-1	TRBD2	TRBV11-3	CASSKEVSSGSLVNEQFF	TGTGCCAGCAGCAAAGAGGTTAGTAGCGGGAGTCTCGTCAATGAGCAGTTCTTC
once	TRBJ2-1	TRBD2	TRBV10-3	CAISGLAGGAYNEQFF	TGTGCCATCAGTGGACTAGCGGGAGGGGCCTACAATGAGCAGTTCTTC
-	TRBJ1-2	-	TRBV6-5	CASSRFGATNYGYTF	TGTGCCAGCAGCCGGTTTGGTGCGACTAACTATGGCTACACCTTC
-	TRBJ2-2	TRBD2	TRBV7-6	CASSGLAGHNTGELFF	TGTGCCAGCAGCGGGCTAGCGGGACATAACACCGGGGAGCTGTTTTTT
many	TRBJ1-2	-	TRBV6-6	CASSPGQHGYTF	TGTGCCAGCAGCCCGGGACAACATGGCTACACCTTC
once	TRBJ2-2	-	TRBV4-1	CASSRGDNTGELFF	TGCGCCAGCAGCCGCGGGGACAACACCGGGGAGCTGTTTTTT
-	TRBJ1-4	-	TRBV7-9	CATRSTGNEPNEKLFF	TGTGCCACCAGGTCTACAGGCAACGAGCCAAATGAAAAACTGTTTTTT
-	TRBJ2-3	-	TRBV7-2	CASSRKTGTTDTQYF	TGTGCCAGCAGCCGCAAGACTGGTACCACAGATACGCAGTATTTT
-	TRBJ2-5	-	TRBV15	CATSRDLGEETQYF	TGTGCCACCAGCAGAGATCTCGGGGAGGAGACCCAGTACTTC
once	TRBJ2-1	TRBD2	TRBV6-5	CASRTSGGLYNEQFF	TGTGCCAGCAGAACTAGCGGGGGGCTCTACAATGAGCAGTTCTTC
-	TRBJ2-7	TRBD1	TRBV7-9	CASRATGGYEQYF	TGTGCCAGCAGAGCAACAGGGGGCTACGAGCAGTACTTC
-	TRBJ2-1	TRBD2	TRBV5-1	CASSLAKVLAGAFNEQFF	TGCGCCAGCAGCTTGGCTAAGGTCCTAGCGGGGGCCTTCAATGAGCAGTTCTTC
-	TRBJ2-3	TRBD2	TRBV4-2	CASSLEEGDGRANFPDTQYF	TGTGCCAGCAGCCTTGAGGAGGGGGACGGGAGGGCCAATTTCCCAGATACGCAGTATTTT
-	TRBJ2-2	-	TRBV19	CASSMTRTGLNTGELFF	TGTGCCAGTAGTATGACCCGAACAGGGTTAAACACCGGGGAGCTGTTTTTT
once	TRBJ1-4	-	TRBV5-1	CASSLVEGVGEKLFF	TGCGCCAGCAGCTTGGTGGAAGGAGTCGGCGAAAAACTGTTTTTT
-	TRBJ2-2	TRBD1	TRBV19	CASRRDRGYTGELFF	TGTGCCAGTAGACGGGACAGGGGATACACCGGGGAGCTGTTTTTT
-	TRBJ2-5	-	TRBV7-2	CASSLRFRTATNVAQYF	TGTGCCAGCAGCTTACGTTTCCGGACAGCCACCAATGTCGCCCAGTACTTC
few	TRBJ2-5	-	TRBV27	CASNRAGETQYF	TGTGCCAGCAATAGAGCGGGAGAGACCCAGTACTTC
-	TRBJ1-1	-	TRBV4-1	CASSPEGRPREAFF	TGCGCCAGCAGCCCCGAGGGAAGGCCTCGTGAAGCTTTCTTT
-	TRBJ2-1	-	TRBV5-4	CASSLPRDSFLFF	TGTGCCAGCAGCCTGCCAAGGGACTCCTTTCTGTTCTTC
once	TRBJ2-1	TRBD2	TRBV19	CASSLDSGGPYNEQFF	TGTGCCAGTAGTCTCGATAGCGGGGGGCCCTACAATGAGCAGTTCTTC
-	TRBJ1-5	TRBD1	TRBV7-2	CASSSTGVSNQPQHF	TGTGCCAGCAGCTCGACAGGGGTATCCAATCAGCCCCAGCATTTT
-	TRBJ2-1	-	TRBV11-3	CASSSRTLPSYNEQFF	TGTGCCAGCAGCTCCCGGACACTCCCCTCCTACAATGAGCAGTTCTTC
few	TRBJ1-6	-	TRBV10-3	CAISESPGRINSPLHF	TGTGCCATCAGTGAGTCTCCAGGAAGGATTAATTCACCCCTCCACTTT
-	TRBJ1-3	-	TRBV6-1	CASSGSIWSSGNTIYF	TGTGCCAGCAGTGGAAGCATTTGGAGTTCTGGAAACACCATATATTTT
-	TRBJ1-3	TRBD1	TRBV2	CASKRQGAGSIYF	TGTGCCAGCAAAAGGCAGGGGGCAGGGTCCATATATTTT
-	TRBJ2-2	-	TRBV5-1	CASSLNGRTGELFF	TGCGCCAGCAGCTTGAACGGGAGAACCGGGGAGCTGTTTTTT
-	TRBJ2-1	TRBD2	TRBV30	CASTTSGRVGEQFF	TGTGCCTCCACAACTAGCGGGAGGGTTGGTGAGCAGTTCTTC
-	TRBJ1-2	-	TRBV27	CASSLLRGNYGYTF	TGTGCCAGCAGTTTACTTCGGGGGAACTATGGCTACACCTTC
-	TRBJ1-2	TRBD1	TRBV6-6	CASGTGSSGYTF	TGTGCCAGCGGGACAGGGTCCTCCGGCTACACCTTC
-	TRBJ1-3	TRBD1	TRBV9	CASSPWTGPDSGNTIYF	TGTGCCAGCAGCCCCTGGACAGGGCCCGACTCTGGAAACACCATATATTTT
-	TRBJ1-1	TRBD1	TRBV18	CASSPTGELEAFF	TGTGCCAGCTCACCGACAGGGGAACTTGAAGCTTTCTTT
-	TRBJ2-7	TRBD1	TRBV5-1	CASSNAGTEYEQYF	TGCGCCAGCAGCAATGCCGGGACAGAGTACGAGCAGTACTTC
-	TRBJ1-1	TRBD1	TRBV4-1	CASSQWGDRGAFF	TGCGCCAGCAGCCAATGGGGAGACAGGGGGGCTTTCTTT
-	TRBJ2-6	-	TRBV21-1	CASSPGQGFAGANVLTF	TGTGCCAGCAGCCCGGGACAGGGGTTTGCTGGGGCCAACGTCCTGACTTTC
-	TRBJ1-1	-	TRBV4-1	CASSQDQAGIMNTEAFF	TGCGCCAGCAGCCAAGATCAGGCAGGGATAATGAACACTGAAGCTTTCTTT
-	TRBJ2-4	-	TRBV15	CATSSGQLRDIQYF	TGTGCCACCAGTTCGGGACAACTGAGGGACATTCAGTACTTC
-	TRBJ1-4	-	TRBV25-1	CASSEYYQGNEKLFF	TGTGCCAGCAGTGAATACTACCAGGGGAATGAAAAACTGTTTTTT
-	TRBJ2-1	-	TRBV5-1	CASSSQKSYNGQFF	TGCGCCAGCAGCTCACAGAAGAGTTACAATGGGCAGTTCTTC
-	TRBJ1-3	TRBD1	TRBV5-6	CASSLQGGNTIYF	TGTGCCAGCAGCTTACAGGGGGGAAACACCATATATTTT
-	TRBJ1-2	TRBD1	TRBV5-1	CASSYGTDPWGYTF	TGCGCCAGCAGCTACGGGACAGATCCGTGGGGCTACACCTTC
once	TRBJ1-5	-	TRBV10-3	CAISESGAAQPQHF	TGTGCCATCAGTGAGTCTGGGGCGGCTCAGCCCCAGCATTTT
-	TRBJ2-5	-	TRBV9	CASTREKEKTQYF	TGTGCCAGCACCAGAGAAAAGGAGAAGACCCAGTACTTC
-	TRBJ2-3	TRBD2	TRBV9	CASTKSGAGGGWGTDTQYF	TGTGCCAGCACAAAAAGCGGAGCGGGAGGAGGGTGGGGCACAGATACGCAGTATTTT
-	TRBJ2-5	TRBD1	TRBV18	CASSPNKGTGEKKWTQYF	TGTGCCAGCTCCCCGAACAAAGGGACAGGAGAAAAAAAATGGACCCAGTACTTC
-	TRBJ1-4	-	TRBV5-1	CASSLTGEKLFF	TGCGCCAGCAGCTTAACAGGGGAAAAACTGTTTTTT
-	TRBJ1-5	TRBD1	TRBV10-3	CAISEPTLGTGEDQPQHF	TGTGCCATCAGTGAGCCAACCCTGGGGACAGGGGAAGATCAGCCCCAGCATTTT
few	TRBJ1-6	TRBD1	TRBV18	CASSPGQGGGWSPLHF	TGTGCCAGCTCACCCGGACAGGGCGGCGGGTGGTCACCCCTCCACTTT
-	TRBJ1-4	TRBD1	TRBV9	CASSPRTGTQEKLFF	TGTGCCAGCAGCCCCCGGACAGGGACCCAAGAAAAACTGTTTTTT